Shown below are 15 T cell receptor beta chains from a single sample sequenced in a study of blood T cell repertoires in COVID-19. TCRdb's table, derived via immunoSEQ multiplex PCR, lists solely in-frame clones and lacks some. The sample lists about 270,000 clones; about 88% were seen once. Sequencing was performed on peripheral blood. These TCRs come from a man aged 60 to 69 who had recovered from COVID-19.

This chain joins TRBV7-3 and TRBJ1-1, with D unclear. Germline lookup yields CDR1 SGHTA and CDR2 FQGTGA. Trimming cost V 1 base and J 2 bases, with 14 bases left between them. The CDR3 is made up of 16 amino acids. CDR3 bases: TGTGCCAGCAGCTTAATCGCCGGGAGACCAAACACTGAAGCTTTCTTT. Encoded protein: CASSLIAGRPNTEAFF.

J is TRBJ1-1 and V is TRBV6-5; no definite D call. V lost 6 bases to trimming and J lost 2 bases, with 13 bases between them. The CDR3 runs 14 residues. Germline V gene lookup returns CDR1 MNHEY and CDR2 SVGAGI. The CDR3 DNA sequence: TGTGCCAGCAGGAGAGGGTCCCGTAACACTGAAGCTTTCTTT. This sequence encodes CASRRGSRNTEAFF.

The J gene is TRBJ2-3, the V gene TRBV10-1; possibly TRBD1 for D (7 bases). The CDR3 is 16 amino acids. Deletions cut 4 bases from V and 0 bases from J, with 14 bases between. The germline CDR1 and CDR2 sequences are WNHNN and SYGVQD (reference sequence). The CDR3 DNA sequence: TGCGCCAGCAGTGCCGCAGGGGGGATCAGCACAGATACGCAGTATTTT. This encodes CASSAAGGISTDTQYF.

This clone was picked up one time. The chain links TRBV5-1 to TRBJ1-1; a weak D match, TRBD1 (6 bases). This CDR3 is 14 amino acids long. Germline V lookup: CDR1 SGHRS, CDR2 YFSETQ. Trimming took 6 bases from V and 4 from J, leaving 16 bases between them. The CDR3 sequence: CASTNRGGGTEAFF. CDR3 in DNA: TGCGCCAGCACCAATCGGGGAGGGGGCACTGAAGCTTTCTTT.

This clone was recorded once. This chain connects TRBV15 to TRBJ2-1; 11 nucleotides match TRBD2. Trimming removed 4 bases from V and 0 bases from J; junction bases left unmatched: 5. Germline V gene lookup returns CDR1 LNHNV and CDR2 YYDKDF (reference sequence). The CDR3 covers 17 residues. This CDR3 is CATSKGLAGSSYNEQFF. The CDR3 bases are TGTGCCACCAGCAAAGGACTAGCGGGTAGCTCCTACAATGAGCAGTTCTTC.

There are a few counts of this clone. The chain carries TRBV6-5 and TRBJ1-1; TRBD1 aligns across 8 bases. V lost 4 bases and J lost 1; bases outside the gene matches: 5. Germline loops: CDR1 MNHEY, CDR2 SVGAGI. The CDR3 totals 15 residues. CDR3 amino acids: CASSWTGPRNTEAFF. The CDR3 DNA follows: TGTGCCAGCAGTTGGACAGGGCCTCGGAACACTGAAGCTTTCTTT.

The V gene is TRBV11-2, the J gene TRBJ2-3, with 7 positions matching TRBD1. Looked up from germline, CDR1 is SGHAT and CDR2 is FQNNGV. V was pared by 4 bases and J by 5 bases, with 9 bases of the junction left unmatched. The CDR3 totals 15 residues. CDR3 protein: CASSSRTGDKDTQYF. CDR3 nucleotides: TGTGCCAGCAGCTCTCGAACAGGGGATAAAGATACGCAGTATTTT.

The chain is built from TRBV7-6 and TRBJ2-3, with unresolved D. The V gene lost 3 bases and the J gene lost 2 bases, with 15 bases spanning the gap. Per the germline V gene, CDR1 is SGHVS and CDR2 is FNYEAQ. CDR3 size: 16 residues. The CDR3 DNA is TGTGCCAGCAGCTTCATACGGTCGGGTAACACAGATACGCAGTATTTT. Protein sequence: CASSFIRSGNTDTQYF.

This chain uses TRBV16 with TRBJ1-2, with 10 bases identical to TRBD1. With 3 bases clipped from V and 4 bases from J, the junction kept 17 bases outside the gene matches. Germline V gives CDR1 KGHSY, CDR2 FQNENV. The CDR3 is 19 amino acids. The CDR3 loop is CASSQGQGKHLGPGYGYTF. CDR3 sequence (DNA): TGTGCCAGCAGCCAGGGACAGGGGAAGCACTTAGGGCCCGGCTATGGCTACACCTTC.

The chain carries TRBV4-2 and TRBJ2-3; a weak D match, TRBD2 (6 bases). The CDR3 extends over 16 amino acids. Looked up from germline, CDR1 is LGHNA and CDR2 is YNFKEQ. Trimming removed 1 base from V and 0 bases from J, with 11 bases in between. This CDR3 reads CASSQAAGSSTDTQYF. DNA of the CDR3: TGTGCCAGCAGCCAAGCGGCGGGGTCTAGCACAGATACGCAGTATTTT.

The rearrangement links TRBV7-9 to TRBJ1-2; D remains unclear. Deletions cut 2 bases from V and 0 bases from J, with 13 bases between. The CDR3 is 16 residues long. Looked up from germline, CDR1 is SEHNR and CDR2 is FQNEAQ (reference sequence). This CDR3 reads CASSLIYKASNYGYTF. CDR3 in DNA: TGTGCCAGCAGCTTAATTTATAAAGCTTCTAACTATGGCTACACCTTC.

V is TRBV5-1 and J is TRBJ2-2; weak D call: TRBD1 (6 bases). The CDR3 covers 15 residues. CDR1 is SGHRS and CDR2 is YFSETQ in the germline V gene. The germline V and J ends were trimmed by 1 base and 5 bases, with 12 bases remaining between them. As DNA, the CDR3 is TGCGCCAGCAGCTTGTTAGGGGGATCTACCGGGGAGCTGTTTTTT. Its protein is CASSLLGGSTGELFF. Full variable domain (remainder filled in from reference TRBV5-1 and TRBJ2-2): KAGVTQTPRYLIKTRGQQVTLSCSPISGHRSVSWYQQTPGQGLQFLFEYFSETQRNKGNFPGRFSGRQFSNSRSEMNVSTLELGDSALYLCASSLLGGSTGELFFGEGSRLTVL.

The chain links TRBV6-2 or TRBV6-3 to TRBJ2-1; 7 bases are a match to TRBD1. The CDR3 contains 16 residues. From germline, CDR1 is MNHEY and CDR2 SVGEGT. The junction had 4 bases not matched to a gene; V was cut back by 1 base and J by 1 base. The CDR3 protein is CASSYWGQLSYNEQFF. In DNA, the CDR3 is TGTGCCAGCAGTTACTGGGGACAGTTATCCTACAATGAGCAGTTCTTC.

CDR3 nucleotide sequence: TGTGCCAGCAGCTTAGCCCAGGGGGCGAGACAGGGCACTGAAGCTTTCTTT. It translates to CASSLAQGARQGTEAFF. The J gene is TRBJ1-1, the V gene TRBV7-9, with 8 bases lining up with TRBD1. This CDR3 comprises 17 residues. The V and J ends lost 0 bases and 4 bases, in that order; junction bases with no gene match: 10. Germline V gene data show CDR1 as SEHNR and CDR2 as FQNEAQ (reference sequence).

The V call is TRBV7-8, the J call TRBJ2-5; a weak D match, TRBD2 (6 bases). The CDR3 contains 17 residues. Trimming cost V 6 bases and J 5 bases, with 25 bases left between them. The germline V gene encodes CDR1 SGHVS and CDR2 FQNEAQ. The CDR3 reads CASRSAAEGSIMETQYF. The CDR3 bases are TGTGCCAGCAGATCTGCGGCGGAGGGGAGTATAATGGAGACCCAGTACTTC. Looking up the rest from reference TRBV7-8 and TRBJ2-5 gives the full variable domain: GAGVSQSPRYKVAKRGQDVALRCDPISGHVSLFWYQQALGQGPEFLTYFQNEAQLDKSGLPSDRFFAERPEGSVSTLKIQRTQQEDSAVYLCASRSAAEGSIMETQYFGPGTRLLVL.